Included here is one T cell receptor (beta chain) sequence, with context. Its matching antigen is unknown. Germline V CDR1 and CDR2: SGDLS, YYNGEE. The V and J ends lost 0 bases and 8 bases respectively, with 17 bases between them. The CDR3 loop spans 16 amino acids. It was 85,000 to 100,000 TCR templates that were assayed per sample. Clones were sequenced by immunoSEQ multiplex PCR, and TCRdb holds only the in-frame ones, with some missing. This sample yields over 80,000 clones, of which 90% to 95% are seen a single time; around 1.4% belongs to the top ten. This specimen belongs to a study of siplizumab effects on memory and regulatory T cells. Study results and caveats: In unstimulated cells, naive T cells appeared more diverse than memory T cells and seemed major alloresponse contributors. For mappable alloreactive CD4+ clones, the mean Treg-derived fraction was around 66% with siplizumab and 26.9% in controls. Alloreactive sequences tracing back to unstimulated CD4+ memory cells fell significantly with siplizumab.

V is TRBV9 and J is TRBJ1-4, with D unresolved. Material: non-Treg CD4+ T cells sorted from blood. This TCR was sampled from a human donor in good health. In nucleotides, the CDR3 is TGTGCCAGCAGCGTAGCTATTGGTACCCTGGGCGAAAAACTGTTTTTT. This codes for CASSVAIGTLGEKLFF.